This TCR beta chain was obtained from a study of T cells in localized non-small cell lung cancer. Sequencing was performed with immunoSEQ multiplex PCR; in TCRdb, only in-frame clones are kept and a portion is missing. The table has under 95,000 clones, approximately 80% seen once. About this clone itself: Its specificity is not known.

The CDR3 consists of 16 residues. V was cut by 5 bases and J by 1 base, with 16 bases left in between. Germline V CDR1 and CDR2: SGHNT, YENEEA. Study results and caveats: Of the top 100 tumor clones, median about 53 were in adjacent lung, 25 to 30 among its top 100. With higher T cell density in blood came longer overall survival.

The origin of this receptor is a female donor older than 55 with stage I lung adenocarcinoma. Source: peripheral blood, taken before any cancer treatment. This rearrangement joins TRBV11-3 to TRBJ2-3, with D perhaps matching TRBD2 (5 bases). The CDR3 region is CASSPRSPEGTDTQYF. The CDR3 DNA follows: TGTGCCAGCAGCCCCCGGAGCCCGGAGGGCACAGATACGCAGTATTTT.